This T cell receptor beta chain came from a study of T cells in Graves' hyperthyroidism and ophthalmopathy. Used for diagnoses were clinical symptoms, serum thyroxine and TRAb, thyroid ultrasound and orbital computed tomography. Fresh peripheral blood, approximately 10 ml, was the source of the PBMCs. Using RNA transcripts as the source, TCR beta CDR3 regions were amplified. A set of HTBI primers served as the primers for a first-round RT-PCR of the TCR CDR3. TCRdb called the multiplex PCR reads again in MiXCR, with one record for every CDR3 protein. The sample yields 540,000 or so distinct CDR3 sequences, 15% to 17% seen once. This clonotype has ten or more counts. Antigen: not known. V was cut by 4 bases and J by 3 bases, with 15 bases left in between. The CDR3 covers 15 residues. Germline CDR1 is SGHAT and CDR2 is FQNNGV. The study, taken as a whole, reports: Ophthalmopathy was identified by the model a median roughly six months ahead of onset.

The origin of this receptor is a woman aged 25 to 39 with Graves' hyperthyroidism. The material sequenced was blood. The chain recombines TRBV11-2 with TRBJ1-1; D perhaps matches TRBD1 (6 bases). The CDR3 loop reads CASSSAQGTDTEAFF. CDR3 nucleotides: TGTGCCAGCAGCTCCGCACAGGGTACCGACACTGAAGCTTTCTTT. Together with reference TRBV11-2 and TRBJ1-1, the CDR3 gives the full variable domain: EAGVAQSPRYKIIEKRQSVAFWCNPISGHATLYWYQQILGQGPKLLIQFQNNGVVDDSQLPKDRFSAERLKGVDSTLKIQPAKLEDSAVYLCASSSAQGTDTEAFFGQGTRLTVV.